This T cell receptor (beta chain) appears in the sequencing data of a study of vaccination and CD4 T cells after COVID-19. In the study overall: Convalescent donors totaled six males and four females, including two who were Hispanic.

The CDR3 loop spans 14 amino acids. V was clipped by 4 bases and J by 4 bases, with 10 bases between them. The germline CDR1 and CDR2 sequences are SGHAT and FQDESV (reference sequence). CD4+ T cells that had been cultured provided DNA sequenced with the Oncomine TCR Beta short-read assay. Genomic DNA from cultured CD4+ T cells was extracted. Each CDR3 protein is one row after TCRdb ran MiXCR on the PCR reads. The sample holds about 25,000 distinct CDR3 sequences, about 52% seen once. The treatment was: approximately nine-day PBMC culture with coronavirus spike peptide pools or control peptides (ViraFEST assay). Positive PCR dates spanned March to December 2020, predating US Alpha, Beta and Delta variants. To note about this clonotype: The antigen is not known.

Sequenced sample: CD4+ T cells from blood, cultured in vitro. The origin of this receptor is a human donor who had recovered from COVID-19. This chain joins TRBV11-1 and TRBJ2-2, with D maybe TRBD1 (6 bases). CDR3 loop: CASSSGVGTGELFF. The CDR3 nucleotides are TGTGCCAGCAGCTCAGGGGTTGGCACCGGGGAGCTGTTTTTT.